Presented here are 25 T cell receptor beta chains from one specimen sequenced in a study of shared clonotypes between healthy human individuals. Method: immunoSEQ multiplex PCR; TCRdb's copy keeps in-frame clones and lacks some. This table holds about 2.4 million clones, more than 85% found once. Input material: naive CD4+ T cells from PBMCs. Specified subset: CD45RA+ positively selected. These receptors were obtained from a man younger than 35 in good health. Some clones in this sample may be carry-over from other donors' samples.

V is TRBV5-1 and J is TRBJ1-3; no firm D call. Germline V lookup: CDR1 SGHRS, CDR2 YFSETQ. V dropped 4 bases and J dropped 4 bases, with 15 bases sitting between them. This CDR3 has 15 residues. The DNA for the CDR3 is TGCGCCAGCAGCGGCTCGGGGATCACGGGAAACACCATATATTTT. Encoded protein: CASSGSGITGNTIYF.

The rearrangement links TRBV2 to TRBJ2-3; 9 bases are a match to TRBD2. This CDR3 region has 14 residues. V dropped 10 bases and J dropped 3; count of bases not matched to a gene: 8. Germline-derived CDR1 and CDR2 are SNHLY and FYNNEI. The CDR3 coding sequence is TGTGCCACCAAGGCGGGACTAGCAACAGATACGCAGTATTTT. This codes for CATKAGLATDTQYF.

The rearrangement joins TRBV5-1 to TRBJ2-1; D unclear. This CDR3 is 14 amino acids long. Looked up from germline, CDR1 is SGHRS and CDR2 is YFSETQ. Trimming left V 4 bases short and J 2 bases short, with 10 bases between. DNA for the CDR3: TGCGCCAGCAGCATTGGCGGAGCCTACAATGAGCAGTTCTTC. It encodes CASSIGGAYNEQFF.

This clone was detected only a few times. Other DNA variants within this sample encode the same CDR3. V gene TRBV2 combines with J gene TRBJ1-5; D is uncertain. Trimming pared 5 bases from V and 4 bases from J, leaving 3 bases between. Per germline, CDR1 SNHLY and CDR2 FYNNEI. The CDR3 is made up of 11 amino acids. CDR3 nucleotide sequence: TGTGCCAGCAGTTTGAATCAGCCCCAGCATTTT. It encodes CASSLNQPQHF.

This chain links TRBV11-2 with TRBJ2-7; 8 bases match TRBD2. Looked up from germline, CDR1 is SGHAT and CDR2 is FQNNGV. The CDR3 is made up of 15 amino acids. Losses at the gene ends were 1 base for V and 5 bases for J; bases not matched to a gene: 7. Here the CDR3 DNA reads TGTGCCAGCAGCTTAGCCCCGGGAGGGCCCGACGAGCAGTACTTC. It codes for CASSLAPGGPDEQYF.

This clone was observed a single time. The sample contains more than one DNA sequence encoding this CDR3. The CDR3, as DNA: TGTGCCAGCACCAGGGAAAATGAAAAACTGTTTTTT. Translating gives CASTRENEKLFF. V gene TRBV2 combines with J gene TRBJ1-4; D might be TRBD1 (5 bases). The germline CDR1 and CDR2 sequences are SNHLY and FYNNEI. This CDR3 contains 12 residues. V was trimmed by 7 bases and J by 5 bases, leaving 8 bases between them.

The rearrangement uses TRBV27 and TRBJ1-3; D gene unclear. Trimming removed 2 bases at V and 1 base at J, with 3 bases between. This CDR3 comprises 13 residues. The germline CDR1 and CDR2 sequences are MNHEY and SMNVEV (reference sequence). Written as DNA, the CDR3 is TGTGCCAGCAGTTTAAATTCTGGAAACACCATATATTTT. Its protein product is CASSLNSGNTIYF.

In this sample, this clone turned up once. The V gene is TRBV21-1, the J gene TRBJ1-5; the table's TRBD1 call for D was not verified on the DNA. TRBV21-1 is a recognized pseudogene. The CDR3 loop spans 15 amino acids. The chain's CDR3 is CASSEPLIQHQPQHF. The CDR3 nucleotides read TGTGCCAGCAGCGAACCCCTAATACAGCATCAGCCCCAGCATTTT.

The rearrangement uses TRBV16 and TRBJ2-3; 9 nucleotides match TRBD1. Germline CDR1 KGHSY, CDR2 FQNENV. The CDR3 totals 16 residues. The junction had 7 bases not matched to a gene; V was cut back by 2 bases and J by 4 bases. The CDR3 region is CASSQRVGQGSDTQYF. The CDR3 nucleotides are TGTGCCAGCAGCCAAAGAGTGGGACAGGGATCAGATACGCAGTATTTT.

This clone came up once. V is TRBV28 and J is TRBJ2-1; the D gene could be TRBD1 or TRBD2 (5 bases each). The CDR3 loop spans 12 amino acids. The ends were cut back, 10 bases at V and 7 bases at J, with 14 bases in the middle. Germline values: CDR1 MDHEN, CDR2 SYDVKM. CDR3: CATANWGNEQFF. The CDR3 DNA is TGTGCCACTGCCAATTGGGGGAATGAGCAGTTCTTC. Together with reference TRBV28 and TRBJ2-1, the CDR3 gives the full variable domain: DVKVTQSSRYLVKRTGEKVFLECVQDMDHENMFWYRQDPGLGLRLIYFSYDVKMKEKGDIPEGYSVSREKKERFSLILESASTNQTSMYLCATANWGNEQFFGPGTRLTVL.

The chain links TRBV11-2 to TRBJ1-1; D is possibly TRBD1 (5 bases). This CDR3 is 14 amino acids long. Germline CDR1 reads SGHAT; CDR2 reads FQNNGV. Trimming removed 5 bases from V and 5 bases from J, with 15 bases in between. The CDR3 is CASSPTDKGTEAFF. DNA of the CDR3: TGTGCCAGCAGCCCTACTGATAAGGGGACTGAAGCTTTCTTT. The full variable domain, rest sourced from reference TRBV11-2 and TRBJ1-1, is EAGVAQSPRYKIIEKRQSVAFWCNPISGHATLYWYQQILGQGPKLLIQFQNNGVVDDSQLPKDRFSAERLKGVDSTLKIQPAKLEDSAVYLCASSPTDKGTEAFFGQGTRLTVV.

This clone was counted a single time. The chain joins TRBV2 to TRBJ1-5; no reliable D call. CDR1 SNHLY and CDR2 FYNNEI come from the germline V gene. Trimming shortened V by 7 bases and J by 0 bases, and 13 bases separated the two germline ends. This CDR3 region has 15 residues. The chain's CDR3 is CASTDGPFSNQPQHF. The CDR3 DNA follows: TGTGCCAGCACCGACGGACCGTTTAGCAATCAGCCCCAGCATTTT.

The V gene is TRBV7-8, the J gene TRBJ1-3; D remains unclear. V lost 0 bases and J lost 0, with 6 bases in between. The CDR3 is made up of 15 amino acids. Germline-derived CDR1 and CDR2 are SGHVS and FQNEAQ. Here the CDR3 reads CASSLAAFSGNTIYF. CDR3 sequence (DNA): TGTGCCAGCAGCTTAGCTGCCTTCTCTGGAAACACCATATATTTT.

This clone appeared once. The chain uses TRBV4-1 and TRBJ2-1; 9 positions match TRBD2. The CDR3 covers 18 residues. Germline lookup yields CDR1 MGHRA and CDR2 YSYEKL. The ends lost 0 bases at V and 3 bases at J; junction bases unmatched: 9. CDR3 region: CASSQDGAAGGLYNEQFF. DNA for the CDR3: TGCGCCAGCAGCCAAGATGGGGCAGCGGGAGGACTCTACAATGAGCAGTTCTTC.

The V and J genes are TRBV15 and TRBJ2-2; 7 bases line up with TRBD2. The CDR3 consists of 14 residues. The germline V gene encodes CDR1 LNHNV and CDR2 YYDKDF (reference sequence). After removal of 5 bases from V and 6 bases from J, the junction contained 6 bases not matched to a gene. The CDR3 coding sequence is TGTGCCACCAGCGGGGCTAGCGGCCCCGGGGAGCTGTTTTTT. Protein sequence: CATSGASGPGELFF.

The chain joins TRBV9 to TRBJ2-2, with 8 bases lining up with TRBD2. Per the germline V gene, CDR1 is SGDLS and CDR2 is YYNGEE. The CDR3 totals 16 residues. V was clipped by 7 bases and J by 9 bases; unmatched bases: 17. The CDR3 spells CASSRSGRARTRELFF. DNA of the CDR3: TGTGCCAGCTCCCGGTCCGGGAGGGCCCGAACGAGGGAGCTGTTTTTT.

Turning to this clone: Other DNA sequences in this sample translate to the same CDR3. DNA of the CDR3: TGTGCCAGCAGTTTACTAGCGACCGGGGAGCTGTTTTTT. This translates into CASSLLATGELFF. The V call is TRBV28, the J call TRBJ2-2; maybe TRBD2 (6 bases). CDR1 and CDR2 from the germline V gene are MDHEN and SYDVKM. The length of the CDR3 is 13 residues. Trimming cost V 2 bases and J 5 bases, with 6 bases left between them. The complete variable domain, with remaining parts taken from reference TRBV28 and TRBJ2-2, reads DVKVTQSSRYLVKRTGEKVFLECVQDMDHENMFWYRQDPGLGLRLIYFSYDVKMKEKGDIPEGYSVSREKKERFSLILESASTNQTSMYLCASSLLATGELFFGEGSRLTVL.

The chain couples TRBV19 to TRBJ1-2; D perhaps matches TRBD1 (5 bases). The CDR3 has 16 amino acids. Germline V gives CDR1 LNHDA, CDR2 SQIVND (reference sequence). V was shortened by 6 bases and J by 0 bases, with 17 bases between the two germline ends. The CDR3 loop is CASRKYRDLSNYGYTF. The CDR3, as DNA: TGTGCCAGTAGGAAGTACCGGGACCTTTCTAACTATGGCTACACCTTC.

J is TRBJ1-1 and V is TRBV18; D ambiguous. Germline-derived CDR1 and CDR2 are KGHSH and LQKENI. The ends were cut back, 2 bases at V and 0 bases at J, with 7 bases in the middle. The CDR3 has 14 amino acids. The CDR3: CASSPVFLNTEAFF. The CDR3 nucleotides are TGTGCCAGCTCACCAGTATTTTTGAACACTGAAGCTTTCTTT. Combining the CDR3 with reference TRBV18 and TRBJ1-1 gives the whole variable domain NAGVMQNPRHLVRRRGQEARLRCSPMKGHSHVYWYRQLPEEGLKFMVYLQKENIIDESGMPKERFSAEFPKEGPSILRIQQVVRGDSAAYFCASSPVFLNTEAFFGQGTRLTVV.

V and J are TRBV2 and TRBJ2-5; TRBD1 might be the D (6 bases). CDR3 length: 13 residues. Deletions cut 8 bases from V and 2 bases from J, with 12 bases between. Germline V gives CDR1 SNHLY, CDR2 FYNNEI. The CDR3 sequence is CASRLGQQETQYF. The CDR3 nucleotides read TGTGCCAGCCGCCTTGGACAGCAAGAGACCCAGTACTTC.

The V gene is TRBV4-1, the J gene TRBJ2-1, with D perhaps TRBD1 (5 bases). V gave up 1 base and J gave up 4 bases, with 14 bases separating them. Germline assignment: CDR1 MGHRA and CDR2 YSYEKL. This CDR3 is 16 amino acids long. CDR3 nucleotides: TGCGCCAGCAGCCAAGTCAGGGCATCGCAGTACAATGAGCAGTTCTTC. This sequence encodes CASSQVRASQYNEQFF.

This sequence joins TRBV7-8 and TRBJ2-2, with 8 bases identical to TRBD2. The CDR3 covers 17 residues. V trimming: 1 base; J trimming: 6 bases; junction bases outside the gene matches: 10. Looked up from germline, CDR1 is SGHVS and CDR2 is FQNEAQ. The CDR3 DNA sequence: TGTGCCAGCAGCTTAGGGTTTCGGGAGGGTCCCCCCGGGGAGCTGTTTTTT. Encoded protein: CASSLGFREGPPGELFF.

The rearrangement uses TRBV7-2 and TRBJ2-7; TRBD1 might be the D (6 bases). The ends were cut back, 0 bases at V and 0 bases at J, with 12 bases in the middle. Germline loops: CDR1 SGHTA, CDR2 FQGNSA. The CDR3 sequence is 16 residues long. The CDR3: CASSLAAGDRSYEQYF. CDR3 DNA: TGTGCCAGCAGCTTAGCGGCAGGGGACCGCTCCTACGAGCAGTACTTC. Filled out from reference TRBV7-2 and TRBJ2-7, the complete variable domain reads GAGVSQSPSNKVTEKGKDVELRCDPISGHTALYWYRQSLGQGLEFLIYFQGNSAPDKSGLPSDRFSAERTGGSVSTLTIQRTQQEDSAVYLCASSLAAGDRSYEQYFGPGTRLTVT.

CDR3 region: CASSLFPGVVYEQYF. In DNA, the CDR3 is TGTGCCAGCAGCTTATTTCCAGGGGTTGTTTACGAGCAGTACTTC. The J gene is TRBJ2-7, the V gene TRBV7-3, with TRBD1 as a possible D gene (6 bases). CDR1 is SGHTA, CDR2 FQGTGA, per germline. Trimming cost V 2 bases and J 4 bases, with 15 bases left between them. There are 15 residues in the CDR3.

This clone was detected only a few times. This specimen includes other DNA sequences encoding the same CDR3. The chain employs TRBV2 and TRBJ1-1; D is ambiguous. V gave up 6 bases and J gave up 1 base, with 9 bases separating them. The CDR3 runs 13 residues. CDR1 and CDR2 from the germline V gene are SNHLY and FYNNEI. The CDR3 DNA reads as TGTGCCAGCAGAGGGCAGCAGAACACTGAAGCTTTCTTT. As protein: CASRGQQNTEAFF.